The rows below give T cell receptor beta chains drawn from one sample of a study of blood T cells in healthy people across ages. TCRdb re-called the 5' RACE reads with MiXCR, one entry per CDR3 protein. The table has some 760,000 distinct CDR3 sequences, roughly 25% seen once. These data are also associated with another study on T cells of mothers and their children.

The source material was blood. The source is a boy younger than 18 in good health. The conserved cysteine and the conserved F or W are not part of the CDR3 here. Each record gives: V gene, D gene, clone size, J gene, CDR3 protein. A D gene is named only where the DNA matches it firmly. Part of the rows lack a size; the others show once, few, many or a class for expanded clones.

v_call: TRBV12-3/TRBV12-4
d_call: .
clone_size: .
j_call: TRBJ1-4
cdr3_aa: ASRYREANEKLF

v_call: TRBV10-3
d_call: TRBD2
clone_size: .
j_call: TRBJ2-7
cdr3_aa: AISETTSGAFYEQY

v_call: TRBV20-1
d_call: TRBD2
clone_size: .
j_call: TRBJ2-5
cdr3_aa: SARDPLGLAEETQY

v_call: TRBV4-3
d_call: .
clone_size: few
j_call: TRBJ1-5
cdr3_aa: ASSQDRGYRQPQH

v_call: TRBV28
d_call: .
clone_size: few
j_call: TRBJ2-7
cdr3_aa: ASSLGDGGAQQY

v_call: TRBV9
d_call: TRBD1
clone_size: few
j_call: TRBJ1-3
cdr3_aa: ASIDRGCLNSGNTIY

v_call: TRBV11-1
d_call: TRBD2
clone_size: few
j_call: .
cdr3_aa: ASSLSGGVRNEQF

v_call: TRBV6-5
d_call: .
clone_size: .
j_call: TRBJ2-7
cdr3_aa: ASSYSSMTYLEQY

v_call: TRBV7-2
d_call: .
clone_size: few
j_call: TRBJ2-5
cdr3_aa: ASSRDDAGETQY

v_call: TRBV9
d_call: TRBD2
clone_size: few
j_call: TRBJ2-5
cdr3_aa: ASSVGLADTETQY

v_call: TRBV9
d_call: .
clone_size: few
j_call: .
cdr3_aa: ASSVGSDPAQETQY

v_call: TRBV9
d_call: TRBD2
clone_size: .
j_call: TRBJ2-5
cdr3_aa: ASSPDSGRAVETQY

v_call: TRBV12-3/TRBV12-4
d_call: TRBD2
clone_size: .
j_call: TRBJ2-7
cdr3_aa: ASSLRGLAGLYEQY

v_call: TRBV7-9
d_call: .
clone_size: .
j_call: TRBJ1-4
cdr3_aa: ASSQAPGGNEKLF

v_call: TRBV20-1
d_call: TRBD2
clone_size: .
j_call: TRBJ2-3
cdr3_aa: SASPSASGIGDTQY

v_call: TRBV6-6
d_call: .
clone_size: .
j_call: TRBJ2-7
cdr3_aa: ASSSRLDEQY

v_call: TRBV24-1
d_call: TRBD2
clone_size: .
j_call: TRBJ2-1
cdr3_aa: ATAGAGTYNEQF

v_call: TRBV28
d_call: TRBD1
clone_size: .
j_call: TRBJ2-5
cdr3_aa: ASSLGPRTGVEKTQY

v_call: TRBV3-1
d_call: .
clone_size: few
j_call: .
cdr3_aa: ASSQDWSGWETQY

v_call: TRBV11-2
d_call: .
clone_size: .
j_call: TRBJ2-3
cdr3_aa: ASSPGTLALTDTQY

v_call: TRBV10-3
d_call: TRBD1
clone_size: few
j_call: TRBJ1-6
cdr3_aa: AISGPGQGNSPLH

v_call: TRBV5-6
d_call: .
clone_size: .
j_call: TRBJ2-7
cdr3_aa: ASSLAPEGNEQY

v_call: TRBV27
d_call: .
clone_size: .
j_call: TRBJ2-1
cdr3_aa: ASSLSSFYNEQF

v_call: TRBV4-2
d_call: .
clone_size: .
j_call: TRBJ2-3
cdr3_aa: ASSQLASSTDTQY

v_call: TRBV7-9
d_call: TRBD1
clone_size: .
j_call: .
cdr3_aa: ASRWDRAHNEQF

v_call: TRBV3-1
d_call: .
clone_size: .
j_call: TRBJ2-7
cdr3_aa: ASSQKGGYEQY

v_call: TRBV7-9
d_call: TRBD1
clone_size: few
j_call: TRBJ1-1
cdr3_aa: ASSLVKGANTEAF

v_call: TRBV27
d_call: .
clone_size: .
j_call: TRBJ2-2
cdr3_aa: ASSSLATTGELF

v_call: TRBV20-1
d_call: TRBD1
clone_size: .
j_call: TRBJ1-2
cdr3_aa: SARGGLFGQGDNYGYT

v_call: TRBV12-3/TRBV12-4
d_call: TRBD2
clone_size: .
j_call: TRBJ2-7
cdr3_aa: ASSFRLAGTNEQY

v_call: TRBV7-8
d_call: .
clone_size: few
j_call: TRBJ2-7
cdr3_aa: ASSFGSYSSYEQY

v_call: TRBV20-1
d_call: .
clone_size: few
j_call: TRBJ1-1
cdr3_aa: SAREPLPLSPEPF

v_call: TRBV29-1
d_call: .
clone_size: .
j_call: TRBJ1-1
cdr3_aa: SVDGEVNTEAF

v_call: TRBV5-1
d_call: TRBD1
clone_size: few
j_call: TRBJ2-5
cdr3_aa: ASTIGQGRETQY

v_call: TRBV6-5
d_call: TRBD1
clone_size: .
j_call: TRBJ1-2
cdr3_aa: ASSPGTGLYGYT

v_call: TRBV7-9
d_call: .
clone_size: few
j_call: TRBJ1-1
cdr3_aa: ASSLGAF

v_call: TRBV7-3
d_call: TRBD1
clone_size: .
j_call: TRBJ2-5
cdr3_aa: ASSSPGQGEETQY

v_call: TRBV11-2
d_call: TRBD2
clone_size: .
j_call: TRBJ2-5
cdr3_aa: ASSFTLSRETSQETQY

v_call: TRBV18
d_call: .
clone_size: .
j_call: TRBJ2-7
cdr3_aa: ASSPFSWQDSYEQY

v_call: TRBV9
d_call: TRBD2
clone_size: .
j_call: .
cdr3_aa: ASSVGGTSGNNEQF

v_call: TRBV12-3/TRBV12-4
d_call: .
clone_size: few
j_call: TRBJ2-7
cdr3_aa: ASSLGPGEITYEQY

v_call: TRBV6-5
d_call: .
clone_size: few
j_call: TRBJ2-1
cdr3_aa: ASSFAQEGVYNEQF

v_call: TRBV24-1
d_call: TRBD2
clone_size: few
j_call: TRBJ2-5
cdr3_aa: ATSAGTSGREGETQY

v_call: TRBV7-3
d_call: TRBD2
clone_size: .
j_call: TRBJ2-1
cdr3_aa: ASSLRASGGAAYNEQF

v_call: TRBV20-1
d_call: TRBD2
clone_size: once
j_call: TRBJ2-1
cdr3_aa: SARSSGSYEQF

v_call: TRBV4-3
d_call: .
clone_size: .
j_call: TRBJ1-4
cdr3_aa: ASSPAAGRVGKLF

v_call: TRBV7-9
d_call: TRBD2
clone_size: .
j_call: TRBJ2-7
cdr3_aa: ASSLGTSGKDEQY

v_call: TRBV29-1
d_call: .
clone_size: .
j_call: .
cdr3_aa: SVEDLRTEQF

v_call: TRBV4-3
d_call: .
clone_size: few
j_call: TRBJ1-6
cdr3_aa: ASSQDPQGSVSPLH

v_call: TRBV5-5
d_call: .
clone_size: .
j_call: .
cdr3_aa: ASSLDAGDYEQY

v_call: TRBV5-5
d_call: TRBD2
clone_size: .
j_call: TRBJ2-1
cdr3_aa: ASSLLAATYNEQL

v_call: TRBV29-1
d_call: .
clone_size: .
j_call: TRBJ2-5
cdr3_aa: SAKPRVQETQY

v_call: TRBV6-1
d_call: .
clone_size: .
j_call: TRBJ1-1
cdr3_aa: ASSEYLREAF

v_call: TRBV6-2/TRBV6-3
d_call: .
clone_size: few
j_call: TRBJ1-2
cdr3_aa: ASSYSRGGTYGYT

v_call: TRBV12-3/TRBV12-4
d_call: .
clone_size: .
j_call: TRBJ2-5
cdr3_aa: ASSRKQGETQY